Listed below are T cell receptor beta chains from one sample, sequenced in a study of blood T cells in healthy people across ages. TCRdb processed the 5' RACE reads anew with MiXCR; each CDR3 protein has one entry. The sample shows some 1,500,000 distinct CDR3 sequences, approximately 42% of them seen only once. Sequencing input: blood. These receptors all stem from a woman between 18 and 29 years old in good health. The CDR3 runs from the conserved cysteine through the conserved F or W. Fields, in order: V gene, J gene, D gene, clone size, CDR3 protein, CDR3 DNA. The D gene is left open where the match is weak. Size is stated for part of the rows, as once, few or many counts, or as a class when the clone is expanded.

v_gene: TRBV7-2
j_gene: TRBJ1-6
d_gene: -
abundance: few
CDR3aa: CASSLASPRGSPLHF
CDR3nt: TGTGCCAGCAGCTTAGCGAGCCCGAGGGGTTCACCCCTCCACTTT

v_gene: TRBV7-9
j_gene: TRBJ2-1
d_gene: -
abundance: few
CDR3aa: CASSQRGWSSYNEQFF
CDR3nt: TGTGCCAGCAGCCAACGGGGCTGGAGCTCCTACAATGAGCAGTTCTTC

v_gene: TRBV15
j_gene: TRBJ1-2
d_gene: -
abundance: -
CDR3aa: CATSRDPRADYGYTF
CDR3nt: TGTGCCACCAGCAGAGATCCCAGGGCTGACTATGGCTACACCTTC

v_gene: TRBV29-1
j_gene: TRBJ1-2
d_gene: TRBD1
abundance: many
CDR3aa: CSVELGQAYGYTF
CDR3nt: TGCAGCGTTGAACTCGGACAGGCGTATGGCTACACCTTC

v_gene: TRBV5-1
j_gene: TRBJ2-1
d_gene: -
abundance: few
CDR3aa: CASSLKFNYNEQFF
CDR3nt: TGCGCCAGCAGCTTGAAGTTTAACTACAATGAGCAGTTCTTC

v_gene: TRBV7-9
j_gene: TRBJ2-3
d_gene: TRBD2
abundance: -
CDR3aa: CASSATSGSSTDTQYF
CDR3nt: TGTGCCAGCAGCGCAACTAGCGGGAGCTCCACAGATACGCAGTATTTT

v_gene: TRBV6-5
j_gene: TRBJ1-5
d_gene: -
abundance: -
CDR3aa: CASSTGATGNQPRHF
CDR3nt: TGTGCCAGCAGTACCGGGGCCACCGGCAATCAGCCCCGGCATTTT

v_gene: TRBV7-9
j_gene: TRBJ1-2
d_gene: -
abundance: few
CDR3aa: CASSPDNIRNYGYTF
CDR3nt: TGTGCCAGCAGCCCGGACAACATCAGAAACTATGGCTACACCTTC

v_gene: TRBV15
j_gene: TRBJ1-2
d_gene: -
abundance: -
CDR3aa: CATSRGGSDSPGYTF
CDR3nt: TGTGCCACCAGCAGAGGGGGTTCGGACAGCCCTGGCTACACCTTC

v_gene: TRBV27
j_gene: TRBJ1-5
d_gene: -
abundance: -
CDR3aa: CASSPSGTRIANQPQHF
CDR3nt: TGTGCCAGCAGTCCATCCGGGACACGGATAGCCAATCAGCCCCAGCATTTT

v_gene: TRBV29-1
j_gene: TRBJ2-3
d_gene: TRBD1
abundance: -
CDR3aa: CSLQLTGATDTQYF
CDR3nt: TGCAGCTTACAGCTGACAGGGGCGACAGATACGCAGTATTTT

v_gene: TRBV15
j_gene: TRBJ2-1
d_gene: TRBD1
abundance: many
CDR3aa: CATSRDGDRTYNEQFF
CDR3nt: TGTGCCACCAGCAGAGATGGGGACAGGACTTACAATGAGCAGTTCTTC

v_gene: TRBV27
j_gene: TRBJ1-5
d_gene: TRBD1
abundance: few
CDR3aa: CARWTGFLPQHF
CDR3nt: TGTGCCAGGTGGACAGGTTTTCTGCCCCAGCATTTT

v_gene: TRBV3-1
j_gene: TRBJ1-1
d_gene: TRBD1
abundance: -
CDR3aa: CASSQDGGGFWDTEAFF
CDR3nt: TGTGCCAGCAGCCAAGATGGAGGGGGCTTCTGGGACACTGAAGCTTTCTTT

v_gene: TRBV25-1
j_gene: TRBJ2-7
d_gene: -
abundance: few
CDR3aa: CASSDTKGGGGYSSYEQYF
CDR3nt: TGTGCCAGCAGTGACACGAAGGGGGGTGGGGGGTATAGCTCCTACGAGCAGTACTTC

v_gene: TRBV20-1
j_gene: TRBJ2-7
d_gene: -
abundance: -
CDR3aa: CSARGSGGSSYNEQYF
CDR3nt: TGCAGTGCAAGGGGGTCGGGAGGAAGCTCCTACAATGAGCAGTACTTC

v_gene: TRBV3-1
j_gene: TRBJ1-6
d_gene: -
abundance: -
CDR3aa: CASSQGGMDSPLHF
CDR3nt: TGTGCCAGCAGCCAAGGGGGTATGGATTCACCCCTCCACTTT

v_gene: TRBV20-1
j_gene: TRBJ1-1
d_gene: -
abundance: -
CDR3aa: CSARDIPGYTEAFF
CDR3nt: TGCAGTGCTAGAGATATACCCGGCTACACCGAAGCTTTCTTT

v_gene: TRBV12-3/TRBV12-4
j_gene: TRBJ1-4
d_gene: -
abundance: -
CDR3aa: CASSARGGVEKLFF
CDR3nt: TGTGCCAGCAGTGCCAGGGGAGGGGTTGAAAAACTGTTTTTT

v_gene: TRBV12-3/TRBV12-4
j_gene: TRBJ2-7
d_gene: -
abundance: -
CDR3aa: CASKSGPGGPYEQYF
CDR3nt: TGTGCCAGCAAATCCGGCCCCGGCGGACCCTACGAGCAGTACTTC

v_gene: TRBV6-2/TRBV6-3
j_gene: TRBJ2-1
d_gene: -
abundance: many
CDR3aa: CASSYSSSYNEQFF
CDR3nt: TGTGCCAGCAGTTACTCGAGCTCCTACAATGAGCAGTTCTTC

v_gene: TRBV5-1
j_gene: TRBJ1-2
d_gene: TRBD1
abundance: -
CDR3aa: CASSLAEGTGGGYGYTF
CDR3nt: TGCGCCAGCAGCTTGGCCGAAGGGACAGGGGGAGGCTATGGCTACACCTTC

v_gene: TRBV20-1
j_gene: TRBJ1-2
d_gene: TRBD1
abundance: -
CDR3aa: CSAGMEGQAIYGYTF
CDR3nt: TGCAGTGCTGGTATGGAGGGACAGGCGATTTATGGCTACACCTTC

v_gene: TRBV20-1
j_gene: TRBJ1-2
d_gene: -
abundance: few
CDR3aa: CSARERSYYGYTF
CDR3nt: TGCAGTGCTAGAGAAAGGTCCTACTATGGCTACACCTTC

v_gene: TRBV7-8
j_gene: TRBJ2-3
d_gene: -
abundance: -
CDR3aa: CASSLATARGTDTQYF
CDR3nt: TGTGCCAGCAGCTTAGCTACGGCTAGAGGCACAGATACGCAGTATTTT

v_gene: TRBV15
j_gene: TRBJ2-6
d_gene: -
abundance: -
CDR3aa: CATSRAGGMGSGANVLTF
CDR3nt: TGTGCCACCAGCAGAGCAGGAGGGATGGGGTCTGGGGCCAACGTCCTGACTTTC

v_gene: TRBV20-1
j_gene: TRBJ2-2
d_gene: -
abundance: -
CDR3aa: CSAPKGTLNTGELFF
CDR3nt: TGCAGTGCTCCCAAGGGGACCCTGAACACCGGGGAGCTGTTTTTT

v_gene: TRBV7-2
j_gene: TRBJ2-2
d_gene: -
abundance: -
CDR3aa: CASSLILPGELFF
CDR3nt: TGTGCCAGCAGCTTAATACTGCCCGGGGAGCTGTTTTTT

v_gene: TRBV28
j_gene: TRBJ1-1
d_gene: TRBD1
abundance: -
CDR3aa: CASSLEQGIHAAFF
CDR3nt: TGTGCCAGCAGTTTGGAACAGGGGATCCATGCAGCTTTCTTT